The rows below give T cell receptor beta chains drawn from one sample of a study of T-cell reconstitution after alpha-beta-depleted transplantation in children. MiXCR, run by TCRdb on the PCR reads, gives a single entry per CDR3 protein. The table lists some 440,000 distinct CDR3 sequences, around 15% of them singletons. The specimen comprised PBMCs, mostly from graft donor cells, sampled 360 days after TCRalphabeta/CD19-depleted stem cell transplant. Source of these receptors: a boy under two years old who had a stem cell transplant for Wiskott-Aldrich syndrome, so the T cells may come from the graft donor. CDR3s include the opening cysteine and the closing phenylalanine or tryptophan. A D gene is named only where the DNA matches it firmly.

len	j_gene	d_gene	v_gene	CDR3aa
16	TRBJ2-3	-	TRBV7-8	CASSQTDREGADTQYF
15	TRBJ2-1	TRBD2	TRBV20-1	CSANRAGGSYNEQFF
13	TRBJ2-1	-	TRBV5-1	CASSLLVPQEQFF
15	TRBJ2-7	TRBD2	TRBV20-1	CSARDMTSGGYEQYF
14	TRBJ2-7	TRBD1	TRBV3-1	CASSPWGQSYEQYF
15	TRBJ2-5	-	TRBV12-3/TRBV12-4	CASSFEGTAGETQYF
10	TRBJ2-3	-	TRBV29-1	CSVGKDTQYF
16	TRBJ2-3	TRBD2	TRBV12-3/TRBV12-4	CASSLRSGGAPDTQYF
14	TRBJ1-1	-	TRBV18	CASSPRGGNTEAFF
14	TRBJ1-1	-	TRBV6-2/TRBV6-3	CASSLTGRITEAFF
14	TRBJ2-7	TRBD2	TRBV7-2	CASSLGGRAHEQYF
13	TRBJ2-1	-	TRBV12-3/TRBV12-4	CASSFGRNNEQFF
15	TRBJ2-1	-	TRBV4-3	CASSQVVASYNEQFF
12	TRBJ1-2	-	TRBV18	CASSPLGRNFPF
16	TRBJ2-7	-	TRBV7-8	CASSNGRDPRWYEQYF
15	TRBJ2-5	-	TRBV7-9	CASSLDRRYQETQYF
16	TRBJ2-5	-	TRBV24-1	CATSAWDKTLGETQYF
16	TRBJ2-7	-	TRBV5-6	CASSLGFRGGLDEQYF
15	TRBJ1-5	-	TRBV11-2	CASSSGVLSNQPQHF
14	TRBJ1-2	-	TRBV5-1	CASSWAGAIYGYIF
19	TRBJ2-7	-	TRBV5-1	CASSLAGIRARVGTYEQYF
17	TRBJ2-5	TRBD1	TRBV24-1	CATSDLTTGGEQETQYF
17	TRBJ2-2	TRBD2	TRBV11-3	CASSSPPLAGGGGELFF
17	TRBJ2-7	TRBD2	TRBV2	CASSYSRLAGSSYEQYF
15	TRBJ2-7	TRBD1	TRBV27	CASSRGTGRRYEQYF
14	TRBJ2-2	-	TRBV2	CASSVGRDTGELFF
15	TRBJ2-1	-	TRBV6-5	CASSYSPRQLNEQFF
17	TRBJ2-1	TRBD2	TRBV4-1	CASSQLIAGAAYNEQFF
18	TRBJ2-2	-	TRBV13	CASSFLLRAGALTGELFF
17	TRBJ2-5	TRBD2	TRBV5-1	CASSLDGRARTQETQYF